This T cell receptor (beta chain) was found in a study of shared clonotypes between healthy human individuals. Profiled with immunoSEQ multiplex PCR; TCRdb holds only in-frame clones, not every one. The table records some 500,000 clones, about 80% of them present only once. Worth noting for this clone: Antigen specificity is unknown.

V trimming: 0 bases; J trimming: 12 bases; junction bases outside the gene matches: 14. CDR1 MGHDK and CDR2 SYGVNS come from the germline V gene. This CDR3 is built from 16 residues. Study-wide points: Depth of sequencing was expected to influence donor clonotype sharing. The small donor group covered limited genetic and exposure diversity.

Those who donated were healthy HIV-negative adults, with no recent acute infections or vaccinations reported. What was sequenced was PBMCs. The receptor's source is a woman aged 40 to 49 in good health. Some clones in this sample may be carry-over from other donors' samples. V and J are TRBV25-1 and TRBJ2-1, with 7 bases aligning to TRBD1. This CDR3 reads CASSEYEGAGSMGQFF. The CDR3 nucleotides read TGTGCCAGCAGTGAATATGAGGGGGCTGGGTCAATGGGGCAGTTCTTC.